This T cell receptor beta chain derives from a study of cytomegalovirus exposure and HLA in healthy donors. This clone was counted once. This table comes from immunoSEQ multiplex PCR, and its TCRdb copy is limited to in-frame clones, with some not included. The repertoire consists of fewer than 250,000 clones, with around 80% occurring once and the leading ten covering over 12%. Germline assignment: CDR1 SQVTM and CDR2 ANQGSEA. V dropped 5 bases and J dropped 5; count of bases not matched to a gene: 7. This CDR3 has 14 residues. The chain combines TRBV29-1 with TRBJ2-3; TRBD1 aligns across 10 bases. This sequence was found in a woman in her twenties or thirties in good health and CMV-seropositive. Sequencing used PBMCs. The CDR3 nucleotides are TGCAGCGTTTCTAGACAGGGGGCAGGAGATACGCAGTATTTT. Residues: CSVSRQGAGDTQYF.